These T cell receptor beta chains were read from a single sample in a study of control samples from healthy donors and cancer patients. Sequencing used immunoSEQ multiplex PCR; TCRdb keeps in-frame clones, though not all of them. The data contain approximately 120,000 clones, about 90% of them seen just once; the ten biggest clones take up around 1.7%. The sequenced sample was blood. These TCRs come from a man between 18 and 35 years old in good health. Each CDR3 is given with its conserved first and last residue. D genes are given only for firm matches. Not all rows give a size; the values are once, few, many and, for expanded clones, a class.

cdr3_length j_call d_call v_call clone_size cdr3_nt cdr3_aa
11 TRBJ2-1 - TRBV4-2 - TGTGCCAGCAGGTACAATGATGAGCAGTTCTTC CASRYNDEQFF
11 TRBJ2-7 - TRBV15 - TGTGCCACCAGCAGAAACTACGAGCAGTACTTC CATSRNYEQYF
15 TRBJ2-5 TRBD2 TRBV19 - TGTGCCAGTAGTTTCCTAGCGGGCCCCCAAGAGACCCAGTACTTC CASSFLAGPQETQYF
12 TRBJ2-5 - TRBV19 - TGTGCCCGAGGGGGGAATTTGGAGACCCAGTACTTC CARGGNLETQYF
14 TRBJ1-5 TRBD1 TRBV27 - TGTGCCAGCAGTTTGGGACAGGGCAATCAGCCCCAGCATTTT CASSLGQGNQPQHF
17 TRBJ1-3 - TRBV5-3 - TGTGCCAGAAGCTTGGCCGACAGATACTACTCTGGAAACACCATATATTTT CARSLADRYYSGNTIYF
12 TRBJ1-2 - TRBV5-6 - TGTGCCAGCAGCTTGGAAAGGAATGGCTACACCTTC CASSLERNGYTF
14 TRBJ2-1 TRBD2 TRBV9 - TGTGCCAGCAGCGTTCGGACTAGCGGGACTGGGCAGTTCTTC CASSVRTSGTGQFF
15 TRBJ2-7 - TRBV9 - TGTGCCAGCAGCGCGATGGGGAATCCGGCCTACGAGCAGTACTTC CASSAMGNPAYEQYF
14 TRBJ2-2 - TRBV2 few TGTGCCAGCAGTGAGGAGCAATTAGCCGGGGAGCTGTTTTTT CASSEEQLAGELFF
15 TRBJ2-7 - TRBV19 once TGTGCCAGTACCCGGGGGCGAGGGGGTTCCTACGAGCAGTACTTC CASTRGRGGSYEQYF
14 TRBJ2-7 TRBD2 TRBV7-7 few TGTGCTAGCAGCTTATCCAGCGGGAGCTACGAGCAGTACTTC CASSLSSGSYEQYF
14 TRBJ1-1 - TRBV18 - TGTGCCAGCTCACTGACAGTTATGAACACTGAAGCTTTCTTT CASSLTVMNTEAFF
12 TRBJ1-1 - TRBV6-6 - TGTGCCAGCAGTTACCGCCTACCTGAAGCTTTCTTT CASSYRLPEAFF
14 TRBJ2-3 - TRBV9 - TGTGCCAGCAGCGTTGGGAGTAGGGCAGATACGCAGTATTTT CASSVGSRADTQYF
14 TRBJ1-1 TRBD1 TRBV7-2 - TGTGCCAGCAGCTTGGGGACAGTGACTACTGAAGCTTTCTTT CASSLGTVTTEAFF
11 TRBJ1-1 TRBD1 TRBV28 - TGTGCCAGCAGTTTGAAGACAGGGGCCTGTTTT CASSLKTGACF
16 TRBJ2-2 - TRBV10-2 - TGCGCCAGCGCCCGCCGTCCAGGGAAGAACACCGGGGAGCTGTTTTTT CASARRPGKNTGELFF
15 TRBJ2-2 - TRBV5-1 - TGCGCCAGCAGCCGAGGGGACGGGGGACCCGGGGAGCTGTTTTTT CASSRGDGGPGELFF
14 TRBJ2-1 - TRBV19 - TGTGCCAGTAGTATAGGAGGGGGGGAGATGAAGCAGTTCTTC CASSIGGGEMKQFF
15 TRBJ1-5 TRBD1 TRBV5-1 - TGCGCCAGCAGCTTGAGTGGACAGGAACCTCAGCCCCAGCATTTT CASSLSGQEPQPQHF
17 TRBJ2-7 - TRBV5-6 - TGTGCCAGCAGGAGAGAACTCGGGACTTTTAGCTCCTACGAGCAGTACTTC CASRRELGTFSSYEQYF
14 TRBJ2-7 TRBD2 TRBV2 - TGTGCCAGCCTGGGGCCTGGGCTAGCGGGTGAGCAGTACTTC CASLGPGLAGEQYF
14 TRBJ2-2 - TRBV28 - TGTGCCAGCAGTTTGGTCAGGGACACCGGGGAGCTGTTTTTT CASSLVRDTGELFF
15 TRBJ2-7 TRBD1 TRBV6-6 once TGTGCCAGCAGGGCCTCCCGGGACAGGGACTACGAGCAGTACTTC CASRASRDRDYEQYF
12 TRBJ1-5 - TRBV2 - TGTGCCAGCAATGGGGTAGGGCAGCCCCAGCATTTT CASNGVGQPQHF
15 TRBJ1-4 TRBD1 TRBV2 - TGTGCCAGCAGTGAGGTGGACAGGACGGGTGAAAAACTGTTTTTT CASSEVDRTGEKLFF
15 TRBJ1-4 - TRBV5-1 once TGCGCCAGCAGCTCCAGGGTTTCGGGTAATGAAAAACTGTTTTTT CASSSRVSGNEKLFF
16 TRBJ1-2 - TRBV27 - TGTGCCAGCAGTTTCTCGGCAGATCGTCCTAACTATGGCTACACCTTC CASSFSADRPNYGYTF
13 TRBJ2-1 - TRBV9 - TGTGCCAGCAGCACCGCCGAAAGGTTTGAGCAGTTCTTC CASSTAERFEQFF
15 TRBJ2-6 - TRBV6-4 - TGTGCCAGCAGCCCCGAGTCCTCTGGGGCCAACGTCCTGACTTTC CASSPESSGANVLTF
13 TRBJ2-7 TRBD2 TRBV11-2 - TGTGCCAGCAGAGCGGGAGCATCATACGAGCAGTACTTC CASRAGASYEQYF